This TCR beta chain was captured in a study of blood T cell repertoires in COVID-19. Study as a whole: Some COVID-19 samples were acute and others convalescent; all came from the United States, Italy and Spain. PBMCs, B-cell-depleted T cells, or T cells provided the cDNA or gDNA that made up the material.

This CDR3 region has 16 residues. The germline V gene encodes CDR1 KGHDR and CDR2 SFDVKD. The J segment lost 7 bases and the V segment lost 3 bases, leaving 11 bases of the junction unmatched. The repertoire was sequenced with immunoSEQ multiplex PCR; TCRdb's copy has only in-frame clones and lacks some. The sample shows some 340,000 clones, approximately 89% of them seen only once. Living in under 30 US areas, the participants were between 18 and 89 years of age. Source material: PBMCs or T cells enriched from blood (not recorded which). The chain uses TRBV24-1 and TRBJ2-1, with 7 bases identical to TRBD2. The receptor's source is a woman aged 25 to 39 who had recovered from COVID-19. CDR3 residues: CATSDVFSGGVNEQFF. CDR3 nucleotide sequence: TGTGCCACCAGTGATGTATTTTCTGGGGGGGTAAATGAGCAGTTCTTC.